The subject of this entry is one T cell receptor (beta chain). Its specificity is not known. V shed 0 bases and J shed 0 bases, with 19 bases lying between them. Looked up from germline, CDR1 is MNHEY and CDR2 is SMNVEV (reference sequence). This CDR3 is built from 19 residues. Profiling relied on immunoSEQ multiplex PCR, and the TCRdb table lists in-frame clones only, not all of them. The sample holds more than 85,000 clones, around 93% seen once. The data stem from a study of graft-versus-host responses after intestinal transplantation. For the study at large: Uniformly, recipients were administered anti-thymocyte globulin induction with subsequent tacrolimus and steroids for approximately 3 years.

Overall study findings and caveats: Within allografts, high graft-versus-host to host-versus-graft clonal ratios were seen among patients with graft-donor T cell macrochimerism. There were GvH clones found in recipient marrow, and some of them appeared first in ileum or blood.

This chain connects TRBV27 to TRBJ2-3, with D possibly being TRBD1 or TRBD2 (5 bases each). The sequence was collected from a human donor who received an intestinal transplant. Here the sequenced sample was unstimulated CD8+ T cells sorted from spleen or lymph node cells, taken before intestinal transplant. This chain's CDR3 is CASSLSWGKKYPSTDTQYF. CDR3 sequence (DNA): TGTGCCAGCAGTTTATCTTGGGGGAAGAAATATCCTAGCACAGATACGCAGTATTTT.